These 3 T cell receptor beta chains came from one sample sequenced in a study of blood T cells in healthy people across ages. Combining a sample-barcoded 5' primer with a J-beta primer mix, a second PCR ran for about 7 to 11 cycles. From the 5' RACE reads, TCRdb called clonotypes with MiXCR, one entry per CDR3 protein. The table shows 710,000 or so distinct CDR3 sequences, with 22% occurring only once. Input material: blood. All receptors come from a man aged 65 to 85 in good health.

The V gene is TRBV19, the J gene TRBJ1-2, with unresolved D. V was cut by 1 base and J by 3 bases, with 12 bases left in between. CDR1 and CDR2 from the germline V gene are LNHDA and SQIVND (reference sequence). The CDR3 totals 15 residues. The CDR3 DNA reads TGTGCCAGTAGTATAGGTGGTGGGGTGTACTATGGCTACACCTTC. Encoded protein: CASSIGGGVYYGYTF.

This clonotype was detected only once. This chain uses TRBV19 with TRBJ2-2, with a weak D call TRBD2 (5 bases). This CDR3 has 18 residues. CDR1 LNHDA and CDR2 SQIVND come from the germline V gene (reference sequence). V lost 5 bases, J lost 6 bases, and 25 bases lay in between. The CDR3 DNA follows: TGTGCCAGTAGTCGCGGTGGGTGGGGAGTTGGATTATCCGGGGAGCTGTTTTTT. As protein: CASSRGGWGVGLSGELFF. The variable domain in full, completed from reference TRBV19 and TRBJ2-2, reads DGGITQSPKYLFRKEGQNVTLSCEQNLNHDAMYWYRQDPGQGLRLIYYSQIVNDFQKGDIAEGYSVSREKKESFPLTVTSAQKNPTAFYLCASSRGGWGVGLSGELFFGEGSRLTVL.

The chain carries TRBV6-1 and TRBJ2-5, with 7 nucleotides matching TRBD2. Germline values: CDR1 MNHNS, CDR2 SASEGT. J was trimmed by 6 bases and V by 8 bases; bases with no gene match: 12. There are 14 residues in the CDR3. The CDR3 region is CASWPGGFGKTQYF. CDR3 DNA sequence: TGTGCCAGCTGGCCGGGGGGATTTGGGAAGACCCAGTACTTC.